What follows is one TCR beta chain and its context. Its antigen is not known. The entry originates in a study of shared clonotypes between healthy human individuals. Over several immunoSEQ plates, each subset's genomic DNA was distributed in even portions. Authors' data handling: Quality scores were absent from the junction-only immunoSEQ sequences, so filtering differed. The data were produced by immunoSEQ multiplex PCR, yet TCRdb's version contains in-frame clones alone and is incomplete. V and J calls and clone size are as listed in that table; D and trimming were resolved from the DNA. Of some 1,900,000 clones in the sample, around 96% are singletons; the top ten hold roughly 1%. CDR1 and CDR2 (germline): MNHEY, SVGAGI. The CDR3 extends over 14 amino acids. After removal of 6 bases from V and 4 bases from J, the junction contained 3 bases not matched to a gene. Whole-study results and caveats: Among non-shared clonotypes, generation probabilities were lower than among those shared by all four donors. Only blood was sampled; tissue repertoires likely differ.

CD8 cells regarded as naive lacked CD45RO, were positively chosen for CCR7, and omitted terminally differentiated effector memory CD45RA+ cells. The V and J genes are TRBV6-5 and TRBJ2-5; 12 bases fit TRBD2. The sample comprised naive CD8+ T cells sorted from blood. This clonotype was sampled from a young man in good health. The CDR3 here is CASSRLAGAETQYF. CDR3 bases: TGTGCCAGCAGCAGACTAGCGGGAGCAGAGACCCAGTACTTC.